The present T cell receptor (beta chain) was sequenced within a study of blood T cell repertoires in COVID-19. Study details: Acute and convalescent COVID-19 samples came from the United States, Italy and Spain. From T cells, B-cell-depleted T cells, or PBMCs came the material, which was cDNA or gDNA.

Germline-derived CDR1 and CDR2 are SGHVS and FNYEAQ. The CDR3 spans 16 residues. Trimming cost V 0 bases and J 0 bases, with 8 bases left between them. This clone has a handful of counts. Authors' analysis steps: It was from reference gene primer amplification that nucleated cell counts were estimated. Assay used: immunoSEQ multiplex PCR; TCRdb lists only in-frame clones, some missing. The DNA gave D and trimming, while V, J and clone size come from that table. The sample carries about 62,000 clones, 86% recorded once. The V and J genes are TRBV7-6 and TRBJ2-2; D is unclear. Material for sequencing was peripheral blood. This receptor was identified in a woman of 80 years or more with acute or convalescent COVID-19. CDR3 nucleotide sequence: TGTGCCAGCAGCTTAGCAACGCGGCCGAACACCGGGGAGCTGTTTTTT. Amino acid sequence: CASSLATRPNTGELFF.